The sequence of this T cell receptor (beta chain) was determined in a study of CD8+CD57+ T cells in acquired aplastic anemia. Study information: Recorded DNA amounts for sorted CD4+ and CD8+ cells had an average of approximately 3 ug. Average CD4+ read depth in healthy donors was roughly 10 million reads.

The study profiled TCR beta VDJ and CDR3 using genomic DNA as template. MiXCR, run by TCRdb on the reads, gives a single entry per CDR3 protein. The sample has roughly 170,000 distinct CDR3 sequences, around 60% seen once. CDR3 length: 12 residues. CDR1 is ENHRY, CDR2 SYGVKD, per germline. The trim removed 7 bases at V and 4 bases at J, leaving 3 bases unmatched. This clonotype was recorded at least ten times. This chain uses TRBV10-3 with TRBJ1-2; 7 positions agree with TRBD1. Sequencing input: sorted CD4+, CD8+, or CD8+CD57+ T cells (not recorded which) from PBMCs. The sequence came from a human donor in good health. The CDR3 loop reads CAIMGQTYGYTF. CDR3 coding DNA: TGTGCCATCATGGGACAGACCTATGGCTACACCTTC.